The clone carrying this TCR beta chain was found many times. The CDR3 spans 11 residues. V was pared by 8 bases and J by 3 bases, with 8 bases between. Germline V CDR1 and CDR2: SNHLY, FYNNEI. This specimen belongs to a study of T cells in Graves' hyperthyroidism and ophthalmopathy. TCR beta CDR3 region amplification was performed from RNA transcripts. TCR CDR3 underwent first-round RT-PCR with the HTBI primer set. TCRdb reanalysed the multiplex PCR reads using MiXCR and keeps one entry per CDR3 protein. The sample has around 280,000 distinct CDR3 sequences; approximately 15% are singletons. The TCR sequence derives from a woman between 40 and 55 years old with Graves' hyperthyroidism. What was sequenced was blood. The rearrangement joins TRBV2 to TRBJ2-7; no reliable D call. The CDR3 DNA reads TGTGCCAGCGGGCTCCACTACGAGCAGTACTTC. Translating gives CASGLHYEQYF.